The sequence of this TCR beta chain was determined in a study of blood T cells in healthy people across ages (dated by TCRdb to between 2014 and 2016). For the wider study: In model experiments, template switching captured about one uniquely barcoded TCR beta cDNA molecule for every two T cells. To track age-related changes in TCR beta repertoire diversity, the study relied on deep sequencing normalized with unique cDNA molecular identifiers. Four age groups were formed from the donors: young (average approximately 15 years), middle-aged (less than 40), aged (more than 55) and long-lived (approximately 78). Donors of different ages were randomly distributed across sequencing lanes to avoid experimental bias. Using the same blood draw, the study looked at two additional independent replicas of 1 million unique cDNA reads for two donors, one aged 18 to 30 and the other aged 80 or older.

Donors were under 40 systemically healthy Caucasian individuals from Russia aged roughly 6 to 90 years. Each donor gave 8 to 10 milliliters of peripheral blood, drawn into EDTA-treated Vacutainer tubes. Ficoll-Paque density-gradient centrifugation was used to isolate PBMCs, with at least 7 million obtained per sample. Trizol reagent was used to extract total RNA from the PBMCs, yielding at least 6 micrograms per sample. The percentages of naive CD45RAhigh/CD27high T cells were determined by flow cytometry on a PBMC aliquot from every donor. The study at large found these results: There was a strong correlation between observed TCR beta diversity and the percentage of naive T cells measured by flow cytometry. Because the CMV infection status of the donors was unknown, age-related changes in expanded clonotypes may potentially have been confounded. Estimates of total diversity based on one million sequenced T cells were considered lower bounds and underestimates. As age increased, observed TCR beta diversity per million T cells dropped in a roughly linear way, and a significant reduction was already evident by age 40. Because profiling used bulk unsorted PBMCs, naive and antigen-experienced compartments could not be compared conclusively. Compared with the aged group, the long-lived group had more naive CD4+ T cells, fewer expanded clones and increased TCR diversity, a pattern suggesting age selection.

Turning to this clonotype: Its specific antigen is unknown. The record has no base qualities; no much larger clone is one base away.

Library method: 5' RACE. Sequencing was carried out with an Illumina HiSeq 2500. A second 7 to 11 cycle PCR used a sample-barcoded 5' primer and a J-beta primer mix. A template-switch 5' adaptor carrying 12 random nucleotides introduced a unique molecular identifier onto each TCR beta cDNA molecule. At least 3 million CDR3-containing paired-end reads were obtained from each sample. All of the RNA was converted into first-strand cDNA using the Mint cDNA synthesis kit, with a TRBC-specific oligonucleotide serving as the primer. All cDNA was treated with uracil-DNA glycosylase and then went through a first 18-cycle PCR with the universal primers M1SS and BC2_uni_R. The original pipeline was this. For normalization, 1 million high-quality reads were randomly selected from each sample, with every read carrying a distinct molecular identifier. Instead of being binned into consensus sequences, reads with shared molecular identifiers were discarded. CDR3 identification, clonotype clustering and error correction used MiTCR with a Q25 quality threshold and the strictest error-elimination algorithm. A nonparametric unseen species model with Euler transformation was used to estimate a lower bound on total TCR beta diversity. TCRdb took the public reads, trimmed them with fastp at Q25, ran MiXCR for clone calling and kept in-frame beta chains. Rows with one shared CDR3 protein collapse into an entry with the most common genes and DNA. The V and J calls reflect TCRdb's pipeline rather than the authors' work. Counted in this sample were about 640,000 distinct CDR3 sequences; about 54% of them appeared once. In total, the top ten clones hold 30% to 45% of the sample.

CDR1 SGHTA and CDR2 FQGNSA were looked up in the germline V gene. CDR3 length: 14 amino acids, cysteine to phenylalanine. Only the CDR3 DNA stays, 42 bases, in frame from base 1. Unmatched junction bases come to 6, with V trimmed by 2 bases and J by 6 bases. The chain is assembled from TRBV7-2 and TRBJ2-7; 8 junctional bases match TRBD2. Sequencing input: blood. The TCR sequence derives from a man aged 55 to 70 in good health. For the CDR3, the sequence is CASSLSGSVGEQYF. The sequenced DNA: TGTGCCAGCAGCTTAAGCGGGAGTGTCGGCGAGCAGTACTTC.